Below are 7 T cell receptor beta chains sequenced from a single sample in a study of CXCR3-negative and CXCR3-positive naive CD8 T cells. The method, 5' RACE with UMI labels, was used to prepare the TRB cDNA libraries. Following a re-call of the 5' RACE reads, TCRdb has one entry per CDR3 protein and lacks DNA. Its table lists 90,000 to 150,000 distinct CDR3 sequences. No antigen has been identified for these receptors. General study points: Compared with CXCR3-negative naive cells, CXCR3-positive naive cells showed more hydrophobic TRB CDR3s.

Input material: naive CXCR3+ CD8+ T cells from blood. As to subset: CD45RO-CCR7+CD27+CD95- naive CD8+ T cells expressing CXCR3 (TNR3+). The origin of the receptors is a human donor in good health. Some clones in this sample may be carry-over from other donors' samples.

Here the CDR3 reads CSARERGTGGPEAFF. The V gene is TRBV20-1, the J gene TRBJ1-1; TCRdb returns TRBD1, unconfirmable since there is no DNA. Germline V CDR1 and CDR2: DFQATT, SNEGSKA (reference sequence). This CDR3 has 15 residues.

The V gene is TRBV28, the J gene TRBJ2-2. The germline V gene encodes CDR1 MDHEN and CDR2 SYDVKM. This CDR3 contains 14 residues. This CDR3 is CASSLGANTGELFF.

The V gene is TRBV29-1, the J gene TRBJ2-7; there is no DNA to check the TCRdb D call of TRBD1. CDR3 length: 13 amino acids. The germline gives CDR1 SQVTM, CDR2 ANQGSEA. This chain's CDR3 is CSVVVTAPYEQYF.

The chain is built from TRBV7-8 and TRBJ2-7. CDR1 is SGHVS, CDR2 FQNEAQ, per germline. The CDR3 loop spans 13 amino acids. CDR3 sequence reads: CASSLAPVYEQYF.

The chain employs TRBV29-1 and TRBJ2-1; lacking DNA, the TRBD1 call made by TCRdb goes unchecked. CDR3 length equals 15 residues. The germline CDR1 and CDR2 sequences are SQVTM and ANQGSEA. This CDR3 reads CSVEDLGQGYNEQFF.

The CDR3 sequence is CASSLAECGRNTEAFF. This chain joins TRBV7-8 and TRBJ1-1. Germline V gene sequence: CDR1 SGHVS, CDR2 FQNEAQ. This CDR3 spans 16 amino acids. Based on the CDR3 plus reference TRBV7-8 and TRBJ1-1, the full variable domain is GAGVSQSPRYKVAKRGQDVALRCDPISGHVSLFWYQQALGQGPEFLTYFQNEAQLDKSGLPSDRFFAERPEGSVSTLKIQRTQQEDSAVYLCASSLAECGRNTEAFFGQGTRLTVV.

The genes are TRBV6-2 or TRBV6-3 and TRBJ2-1; absent DNA, TCRdb's TRBD2 call cannot be checked. Per the germline V gene, CDR1 is MNHEY and CDR2 is SVGEGT. CDR3 size: 16 residues. CDR3 loop: CASSYPTSGVHNEQFF.